This T cell receptor beta chain was identified during a study of shared clonotypes between healthy human individuals. The CDR3 contains 15 residues. V was clipped by 8 bases and J by 0 bases; unmatched bases: 7. A deep-level run was used for the assay. Assay used: immunoSEQ multiplex PCR; TCRdb lists only in-frame clones, some missing. Of fewer than 2.5 million clones listed, more than 85% are singletons. This receptor was obtained from a man between 18 and 29 years old in good health. Some clones in this sample may be carry-over from other donors' samples. The chain links TRBV23-1 to TRBJ2-1; 7 positions agree with TRBD1. TRBV23-1 is classed as an ORF, of uncertain function. Material: naive CD4+ T cells from PBMCs. Subset: CD45RA+ positively selected. Here the CDR3 DNA reads TGCGCCAGCGGCCTAGGGGGCAGCTCCTACAATGAGCAGTTCTTC. This codes for CASGLGGSSYNEQFF.